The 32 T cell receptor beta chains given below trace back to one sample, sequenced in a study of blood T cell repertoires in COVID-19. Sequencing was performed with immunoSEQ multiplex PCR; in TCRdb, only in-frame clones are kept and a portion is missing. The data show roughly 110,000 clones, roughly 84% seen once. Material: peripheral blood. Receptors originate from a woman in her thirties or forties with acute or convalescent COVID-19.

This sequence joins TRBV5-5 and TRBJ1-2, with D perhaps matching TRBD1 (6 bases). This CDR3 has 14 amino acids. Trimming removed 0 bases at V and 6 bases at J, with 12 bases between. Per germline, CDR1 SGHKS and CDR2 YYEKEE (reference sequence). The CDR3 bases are TGTGCCAGCAGCTTGGATGCAGGGGCACATGGCTACACCTTC. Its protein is CASSLDAGAHGYTF. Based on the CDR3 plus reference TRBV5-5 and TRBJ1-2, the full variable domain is DAGVTQSPTHLIKTRGQQVTLRCSPISGHKSVSWYQQVLGQGPQFIFQYYEKEERGRGNFPDRFSARQFPNYSSELNVNALLLGDSALYLCASSLDAGAHGYTFGSGTRLTVV.

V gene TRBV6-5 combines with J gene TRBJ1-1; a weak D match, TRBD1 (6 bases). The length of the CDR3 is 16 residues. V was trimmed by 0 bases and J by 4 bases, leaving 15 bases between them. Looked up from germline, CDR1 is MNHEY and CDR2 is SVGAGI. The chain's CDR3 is CASSYSIYRVGTEAFF. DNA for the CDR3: TGTGCCAGCAGTTACTCGATATACAGGGTCGGCACTGAAGCTTTCTTT.

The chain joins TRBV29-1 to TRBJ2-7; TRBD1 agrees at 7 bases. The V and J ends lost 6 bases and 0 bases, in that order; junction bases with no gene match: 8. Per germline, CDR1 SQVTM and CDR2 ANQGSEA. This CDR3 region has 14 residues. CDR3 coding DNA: TGCAGCGTCCGGGGACAGTGGGACTCCTACGAGCAGTACTTC. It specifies CSVRGQWDSYEQYF.

CDR3 sequence: CASSFGTGSSGEQYF. CDR3 DNA sequence: TGTGCCAGCAGCTTCGGGACAGGGAGTTCTGGCGAGCAGTACTTC. The chain employs TRBV7-8 and TRBJ2-7; 9 nucleotides line up with TRBD1. V was clipped by 3 bases and J by 6 bases; unmatched bases: 9. Germline CDR1 is SGHVS and CDR2 is FQNEAQ. The length of the CDR3 is 15 residues.

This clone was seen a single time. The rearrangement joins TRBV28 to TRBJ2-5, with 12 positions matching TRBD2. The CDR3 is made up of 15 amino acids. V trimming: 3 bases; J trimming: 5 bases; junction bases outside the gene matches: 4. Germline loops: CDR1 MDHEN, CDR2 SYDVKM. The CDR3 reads CASSLSSGGAETQYF. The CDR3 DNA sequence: TGTGCCAGCAGTTTGTCTAGCGGGGGGGCGGAGACCCAGTACTTC.

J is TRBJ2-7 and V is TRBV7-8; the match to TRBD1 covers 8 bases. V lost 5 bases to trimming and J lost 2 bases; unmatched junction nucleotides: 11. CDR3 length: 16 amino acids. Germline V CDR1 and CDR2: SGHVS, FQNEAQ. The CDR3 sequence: CASSLTPGQEPYEQYF. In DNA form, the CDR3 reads TGTGCCAGCAGCCTCACACCGGGACAGGAACCCTACGAGCAGTACTTC.

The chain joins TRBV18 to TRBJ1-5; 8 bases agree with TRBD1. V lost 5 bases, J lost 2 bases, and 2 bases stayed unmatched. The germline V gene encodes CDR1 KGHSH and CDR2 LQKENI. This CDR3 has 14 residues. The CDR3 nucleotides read TGTGCCAGCTCAACGGGACAGGGCAATCAGCCCCAGCATTTT. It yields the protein CASSTGQGNQPQHF.

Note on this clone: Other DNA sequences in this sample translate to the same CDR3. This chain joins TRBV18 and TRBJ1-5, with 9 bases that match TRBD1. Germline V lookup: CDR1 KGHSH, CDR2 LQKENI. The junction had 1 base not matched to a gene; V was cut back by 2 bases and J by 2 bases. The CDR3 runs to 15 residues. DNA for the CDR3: TGTGCCAGCTCACCAGACAGGGGGGGCAATCAGCCCCAGCATTTT. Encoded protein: CASSPDRGGNQPQHF.

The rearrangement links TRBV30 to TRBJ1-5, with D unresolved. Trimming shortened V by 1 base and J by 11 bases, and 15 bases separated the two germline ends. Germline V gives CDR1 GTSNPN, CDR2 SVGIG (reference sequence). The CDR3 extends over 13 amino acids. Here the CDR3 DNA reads TGTGCCTGGAGTGGACACCCGGATTCCGCCCAGCATTTT. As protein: CAWSGHPDSAQHF.

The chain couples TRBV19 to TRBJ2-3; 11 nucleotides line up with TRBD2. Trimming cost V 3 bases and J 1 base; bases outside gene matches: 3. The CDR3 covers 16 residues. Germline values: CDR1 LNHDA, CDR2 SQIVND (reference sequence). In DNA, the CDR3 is TGTGCCAGTAGTATGACTAGCGGGGTCGGCACAGATACGCAGTATTTT. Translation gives CASSMTSGVGTDTQYF.

DNA of the CDR3: TGTGCCAGCAGTGCTACCGTTAGCCTGGCGGGCGGGGAGCTGTTTTTT. It codes for CASSATVSLAGGELFF. This chain uses TRBV9 with TRBJ2-2; a weak D match, TRBD2 (5 bases). Looked up from germline, CDR1 is SGDLS and CDR2 is YYNGEE. With 5 bases removed from V and 7 bases from J, the gap between germline ends came to 21 bases. The CDR3 is 16 residues long.

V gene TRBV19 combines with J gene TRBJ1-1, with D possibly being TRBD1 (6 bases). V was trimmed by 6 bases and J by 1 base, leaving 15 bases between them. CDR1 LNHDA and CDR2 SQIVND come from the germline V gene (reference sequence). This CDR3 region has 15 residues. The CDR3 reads CASRNAGAGNTEAFF. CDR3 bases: TGTGCCAGTAGGAATGCGGGGGCCGGGAACACTGAAGCTTTCTTT.

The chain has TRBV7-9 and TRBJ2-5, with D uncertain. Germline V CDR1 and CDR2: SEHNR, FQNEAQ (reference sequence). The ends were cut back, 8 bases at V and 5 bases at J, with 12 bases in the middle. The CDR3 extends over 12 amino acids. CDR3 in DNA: TGTGCCAGCGGGCCCAACGAGGAGACCCAGTACTTC. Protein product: CASGPNEETQYF. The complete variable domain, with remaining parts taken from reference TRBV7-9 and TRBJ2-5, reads DTGVSQNPRHKITKRGQNVTFRCDPISEHNRLYWYRQTLGQGPEFLTYFQNEAQLEKSRLLSDRFSAERPKGSFSTLEIQRTEQGDSAMYLCASGPNEETQYFGPGTRLLVL.

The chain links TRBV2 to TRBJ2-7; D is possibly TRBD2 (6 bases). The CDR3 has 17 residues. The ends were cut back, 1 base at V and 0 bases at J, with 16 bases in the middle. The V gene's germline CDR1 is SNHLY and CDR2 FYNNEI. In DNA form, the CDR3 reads TGTGCCAGCAGTGAAGACCCCCCCGGGACTTTCTCCTACGAGCAGTACTTC. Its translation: CASSEDPPGTFSYEQYF.

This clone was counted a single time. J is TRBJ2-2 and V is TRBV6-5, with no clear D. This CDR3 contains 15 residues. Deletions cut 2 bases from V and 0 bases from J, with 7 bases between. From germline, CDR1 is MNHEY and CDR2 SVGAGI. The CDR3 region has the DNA TGTGCCAGCAGTTACCGTGCAGCGAACACCGGGGAGCTGTTTTTT. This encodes CASSYRAANTGELFF.

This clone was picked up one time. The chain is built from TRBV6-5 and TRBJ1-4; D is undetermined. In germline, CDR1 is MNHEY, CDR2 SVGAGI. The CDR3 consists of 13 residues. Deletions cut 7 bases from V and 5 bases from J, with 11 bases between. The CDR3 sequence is CASTGITNEKLFF. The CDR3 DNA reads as TGTGCCAGCACCGGGATCACCAATGAAAAACTGTTTTTT.

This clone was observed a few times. CDR3 nucleotides: TGTGCCAGCTCACCAAGCGAAGTCGGGGGGCCCCAGCATTTT. The encoded protein is CASSPSEVGGPQHF. The rearrangement uses TRBV18 and TRBJ1-5; TRBD1 might be the D (5 bases). Trimming stripped 2 bases from V and 9 bases from J, with 14 bases between. This CDR3 is 14 amino acids long. Per germline, CDR1 KGHSH and CDR2 LQKENI.

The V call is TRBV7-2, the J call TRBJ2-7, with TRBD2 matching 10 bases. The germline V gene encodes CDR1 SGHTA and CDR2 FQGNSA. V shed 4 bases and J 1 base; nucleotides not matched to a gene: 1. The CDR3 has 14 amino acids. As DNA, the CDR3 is TGTGCCAGCAGCTCAGCGGGGGGGTCCTACGAGCAGTACTTC. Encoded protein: CASSSAGGSYEQYF.

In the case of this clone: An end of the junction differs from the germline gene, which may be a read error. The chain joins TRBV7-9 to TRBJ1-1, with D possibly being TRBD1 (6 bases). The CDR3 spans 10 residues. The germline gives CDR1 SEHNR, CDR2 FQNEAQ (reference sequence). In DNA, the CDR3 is TGTGCCAGCAGCTCCAGACAGGTTTCTTTT. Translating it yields CASSSRQVSF.

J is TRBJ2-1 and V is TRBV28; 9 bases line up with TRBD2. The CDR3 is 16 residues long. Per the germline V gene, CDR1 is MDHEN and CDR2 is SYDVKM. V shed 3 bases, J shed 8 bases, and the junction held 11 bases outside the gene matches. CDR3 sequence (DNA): TGTGCCAGCAGTTTGATGATGGCGGGGGGGTCGGATGAGCAGTTCTTC. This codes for CASSLMMAGGSDEQFF.

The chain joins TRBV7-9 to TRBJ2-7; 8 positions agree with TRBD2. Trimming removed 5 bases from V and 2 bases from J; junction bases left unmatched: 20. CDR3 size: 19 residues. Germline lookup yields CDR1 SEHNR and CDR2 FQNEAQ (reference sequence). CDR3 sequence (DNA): TGTGCCAGCAGCACTGCTTCTCCTAGGGCGGGGGGCTTGACCTACGAGCAGTACTTC. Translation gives CASSTASPRAGGLTYEQYF. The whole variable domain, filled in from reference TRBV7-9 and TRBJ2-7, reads DTGVSQNPRHKITKRGQNVTFRCDPISEHNRLYWYRQTLGQGPEFLTYFQNEAQLEKSRLLSDRFSAERPKGSFSTLEIQRTEQGDSAMYLCASSTASPRAGGLTYEQYFGPGTRLTVT.

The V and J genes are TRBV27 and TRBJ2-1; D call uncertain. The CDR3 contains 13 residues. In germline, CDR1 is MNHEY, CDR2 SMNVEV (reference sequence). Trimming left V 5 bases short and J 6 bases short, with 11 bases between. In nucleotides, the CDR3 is TGTGCCAGCAGTCCAATATCTAGCAATGAGCAGTTCTTC. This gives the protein CASSPISSNEQFF.

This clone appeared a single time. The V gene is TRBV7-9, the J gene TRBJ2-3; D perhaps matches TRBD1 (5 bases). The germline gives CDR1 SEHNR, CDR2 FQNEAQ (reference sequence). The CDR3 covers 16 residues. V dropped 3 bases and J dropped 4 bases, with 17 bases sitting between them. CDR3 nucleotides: TGTGCCAGCAGCTTGCCCCAGGGCGCAGGCCCAGATACGCAGTATTTT. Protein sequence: CASSLPQGAGPDTQYF.

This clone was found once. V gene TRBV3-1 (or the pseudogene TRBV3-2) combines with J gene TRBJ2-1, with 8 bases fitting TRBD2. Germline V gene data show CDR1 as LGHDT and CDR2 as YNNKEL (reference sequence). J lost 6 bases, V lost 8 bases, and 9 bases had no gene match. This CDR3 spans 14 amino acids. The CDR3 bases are TGTGCCAGCGTGGAACGGGGGGGCAGCAATGAGCAGTTCTTC. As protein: CASVERGGSNEQFF.

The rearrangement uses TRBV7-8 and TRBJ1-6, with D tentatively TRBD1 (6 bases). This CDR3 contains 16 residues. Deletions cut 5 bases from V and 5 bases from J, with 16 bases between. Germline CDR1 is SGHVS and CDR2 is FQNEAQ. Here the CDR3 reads CASSPREGGNNSPLHF. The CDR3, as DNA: TGTGCCAGCAGCCCTCGGGAAGGGGGTAATAATTCACCCCTCCACTTT.

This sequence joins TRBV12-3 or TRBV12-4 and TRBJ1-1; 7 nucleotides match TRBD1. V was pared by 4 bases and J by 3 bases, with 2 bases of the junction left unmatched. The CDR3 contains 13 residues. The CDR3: CASSYRGHTEAFF. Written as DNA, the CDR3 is TGTGCCAGCAGTTACAGGGGTCACACTGAAGCTTTCTTT.

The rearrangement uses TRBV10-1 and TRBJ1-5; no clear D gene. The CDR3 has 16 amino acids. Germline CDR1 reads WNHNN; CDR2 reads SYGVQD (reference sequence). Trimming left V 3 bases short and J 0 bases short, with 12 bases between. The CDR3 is CASSEVSPGSNQPQHF. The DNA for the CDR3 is TGCGCCAGCAGTGAAGTTTCTCCAGGTAGCAATCAGCCCCAGCATTTT.

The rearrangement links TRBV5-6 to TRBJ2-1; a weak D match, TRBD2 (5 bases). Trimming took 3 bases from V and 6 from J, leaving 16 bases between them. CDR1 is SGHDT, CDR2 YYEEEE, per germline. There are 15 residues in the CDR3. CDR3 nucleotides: TGTGCCAGCAGCTCCGGAGGAAGAGCCTTCAATGAGCAGTTCTTC. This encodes CASSSGGRAFNEQFF.

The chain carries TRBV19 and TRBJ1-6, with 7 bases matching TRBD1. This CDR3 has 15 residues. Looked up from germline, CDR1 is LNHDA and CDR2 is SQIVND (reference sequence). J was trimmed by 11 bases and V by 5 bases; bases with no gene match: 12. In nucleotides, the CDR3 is TGTGCCAGTAGTGCAGGGGGGCGGGATTTTCCACCCCTCCACTTT. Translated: CASSAGGRDFPPLHF.

CDR3 in amino acids: CASSQGSGGNTGELFF. The CDR3, as DNA: TGCGCCAGCAGCCAAGGGAGCGGGGGGAACACCGGGGAGCTGTTTTTT. The rearrangement links TRBV4-1 to TRBJ2-2, with 8 nucleotides matching TRBD2. Germline trimming cut 1 base from V and 1 base from J; bases unmatched to any gene: 2. Germline V gene data show CDR1 as MGHRA and CDR2 as YSYEKL. CDR3 size: 16 residues.

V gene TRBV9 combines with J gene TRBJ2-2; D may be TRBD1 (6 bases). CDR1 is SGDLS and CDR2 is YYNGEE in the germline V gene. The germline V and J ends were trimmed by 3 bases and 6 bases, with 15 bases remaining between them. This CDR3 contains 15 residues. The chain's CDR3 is CASSAAGAPAGELFF. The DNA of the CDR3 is TGTGCCAGCAGCGCTGCAGGGGCGCCTGCCGGGGAGCTGTTTTTT.

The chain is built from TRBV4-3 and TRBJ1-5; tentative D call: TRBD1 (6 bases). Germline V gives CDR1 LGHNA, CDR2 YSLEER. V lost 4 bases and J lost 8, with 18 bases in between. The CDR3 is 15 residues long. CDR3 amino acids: CASSPAQGYNEPQHF. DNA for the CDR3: TGCGCCAGCAGCCCCGCTCAGGGGTATAATGAGCCCCAGCATTTT.